Shown below are 14 T cell receptor beta chains from a single sample sequenced in a study of brain T cells in children with intractable seizures. Sequencing used immunoSEQ multiplex PCR; TCRdb keeps in-frame clones, though not all of them. The table lists approximately 44,000 clones, about nine tenths of them singletons. The sample consisted of peripheral blood, taken at surgery. These receptors came from a girl aged 2 to 9 with tuberous sclerosis and intractable seizures.

J is TRBJ2-5 and V is TRBV11-2, with 7 nucleotides matching TRBD2. Germline CDR1 and CDR2: SGHAT and FQNNGV. CDR3 length: 14 amino acids. Trimming cost V 3 bases and J 2 bases; bases outside gene matches: 3. The CDR3 sequence: CASSLGGGQETQYF. Here the CDR3 DNA reads TGTGCCAGCAGCTTGGGGGGGGGTCAAGAGACCCAGTACTTC.

The chain couples TRBV30 to TRBJ2-1, with D unresolved. V lost 4 bases to trimming and J lost 4 bases, with 5 bases between them. This CDR3 has 11 residues. The germline V gene has CDR1 GTSNPN and CDR2 SVGIG (reference sequence). Written as DNA, the CDR3 is TGTGCCTGGATGGGGTACAATGAGCAGTTCTTC. The encoded protein is CAWMGYNEQFF.

In its sample, this clone was seen a few times. J is TRBJ2-2 and V is TRBV24-1; no clear D gene. In germline, CDR1 is KGHDR, CDR2 SFDVKD. The CDR3 is 13 amino acids. Trimming stripped 6 bases from V and 4 bases from J, with 8 bases between. The CDR3 nucleotides read TGTGCCACCAGTTCAGAGCTCACCGGGGAGCTGTTTTTT. Translated: CATSSELTGELFF.

J is TRBJ1-1 and V is TRBV21-1. TRBV21-1 constitutes a pseudogene. The CDR3 spans 16 residues. DNA for the CDR3: TGTGCCAGCAGTGGAAAAACGCGTCTGATAAACACTGAAGCTTTCTTT. It is translated as CASSGKTRLINTEAFF.

A single count supports this clone. The rearrangement uses TRBV19 and TRBJ2-2; 10 bases are a match to TRBD2. CDR1 and CDR2 (germline): LNHDA, SQIVND (reference sequence). The J segment lost 0 bases and the V segment lost 10 bases, leaving 8 bases of the junction unmatched. CDR3 length: 16 amino acids. The CDR3 region has the DNA TGTGCCACTAAAATAGCGGGGGGAACGAACACCGGGGAGCTGTTTTTT. Its protein product is CATKIAGGTNTGELFF.

The chain couples TRBV3-1 (or the pseudogene TRBV3-2) to TRBJ2-7; 7 bases are a match to TRBD1. The junction had 17 bases not matched to a gene; V was cut back by 3 bases and J by 3 bases. Germline V lookup: CDR1 LGHDT, CDR2 YNNKEL (reference sequence). The CDR3 is made up of 18 amino acids. The CDR3 DNA sequence: TGTGCCAGCAGCCAGGTATCCTGGGACCGGGACAGCCACTACGAGCAGTACTTC. This sequence encodes CASSQVSWDRDSHYEQYF.

The chain combines TRBV6-4 with TRBJ1-4; TRBD1 matches at 7 bases. Trimming at V came to 4 bases and at J to 8 bases, leaving 4 bases not matched to a gene. This CDR3 has 13 residues. CDR1 MRHNA and CDR2 SNTAGT come from the germline V gene. Here the CDR3 reads CASSVEQGEKLFF. CDR3 in DNA: TGTGCCAGCAGTGTAGAACAGGGGGAAAAACTGTTTTTT.

The V gene is TRBV9, the J gene TRBJ2-5; 8 bases agree with TRBD1. CDR3 length: 15 amino acids. Germline trimming cut 0 bases from V and 5 bases from J; bases unmatched to any gene: 6. Germline loops: CDR1 SGDLS, CDR2 YYNGEE. The CDR3 nucleotides read TGTGCCAGCAGCGTAGGAAGACAGGGGATCGAGACCCAGTACTTC. Translating it yields CASSVGRQGIETQYF.

This chain uses TRBV7-9 with TRBJ1-1; D is uncertain. V dropped 2 bases and J dropped 4 bases, with 11 bases sitting between them. From germline, CDR1 is SEHNR and CDR2 FQNEAQ (reference sequence). There are 14 residues in the CDR3. CDR3 coding DNA: TGTGCCAGCAGCTTACGAACGGAGGCCACTGAAGCTTTCTTT. Encoded protein: CASSLRTEATEAFF.

CDR3 protein: CASSLPGTGPMNTEAFF. DNA of the CDR3: TGTGCCAGCAGCTTACCCGGGACAGGGCCCATGAACACTGAAGCTTTCTTT. The chain joins TRBV7-6 to TRBJ1-1, with 9 bases lining up with TRBD1. V dropped 2 bases and J dropped 0; count of bases not matched to a gene: 7. Germline loops: CDR1 SGHVS, CDR2 FNYEAQ. The CDR3 is 17 amino acids.

V gene TRBV3-1 (or the pseudogene TRBV3-2) combines with J gene TRBJ2-5; D uncertain. Trimming cost V 0 bases and J 3 bases, with 11 bases left between them. This CDR3 contains 15 residues. Germline V gives CDR1 LGHDT, CDR2 YNNKEL (reference sequence). CDR3: CASSQDWLVEETQYF. The DNA for the CDR3 is TGTGCCAGCAGCCAAGATTGGTTAGTAGAAGAGACCCAGTACTTC.

J is TRBJ1-1 and V is TRBV9; no reliable D call. Germline CDR1 and CDR2: SGDLS and YYNGEE. This CDR3 comprises 14 residues. V lost 1 base and J lost 6, with 13 bases in between. The CDR3 bases are TGTGCCAGCAGCGTACATTTACGCGACTCTGAAGCTTTCTTT. Its translation is CASSVHLRDSEAFF.

The chain couples TRBV27 to TRBJ1-6; 8 bases map to TRBD1. Germline lookup yields CDR1 MNHEY and CDR2 SMNVEV (reference sequence). The CDR3 totals 15 residues. V lost 4 bases and J lost 9; bases outside the gene matches: 8. CDR3 bases: TGTGCCAGCAGTTCCCCTGACAGGGGAGGTTCACCCCTCCACTTT. As protein: CASSSPDRGGSPLHF.

The rearrangement joins TRBV6-5 to TRBJ2-7, with D possibly TRBD2 on 5 matching bases. The CDR3 is 13 amino acids. Germline V gene data show CDR1 as MNHEY and CDR2 as SVGAGI. V was clipped by 7 bases and J by 0 bases, with 10 bases between them. The CDR3 spells CASTPGNSYEQYV. The CDR3 region has the DNA TGTGCCAGCACTCCGGGAAACTCCTACGAGCAGTACGTC.